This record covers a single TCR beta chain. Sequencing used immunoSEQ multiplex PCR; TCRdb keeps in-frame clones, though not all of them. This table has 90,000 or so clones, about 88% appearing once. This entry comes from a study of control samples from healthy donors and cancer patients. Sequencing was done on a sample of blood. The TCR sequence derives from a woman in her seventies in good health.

The CDR3 spells CASSFNGQPQHF. The DNA for the CDR3 is TGTGCCAGCAGCTTTAACGGACAGCCCCAGCATTTT. This sequence joins TRBV7-2 and TRBJ1-5, with unresolved D. Germline V gene lookup returns CDR1 SGHTA and CDR2 FQGNSA. This CDR3 region has 12 residues. The V end was cut by 3 bases, the J end by 7 bases, with 7 bases between.